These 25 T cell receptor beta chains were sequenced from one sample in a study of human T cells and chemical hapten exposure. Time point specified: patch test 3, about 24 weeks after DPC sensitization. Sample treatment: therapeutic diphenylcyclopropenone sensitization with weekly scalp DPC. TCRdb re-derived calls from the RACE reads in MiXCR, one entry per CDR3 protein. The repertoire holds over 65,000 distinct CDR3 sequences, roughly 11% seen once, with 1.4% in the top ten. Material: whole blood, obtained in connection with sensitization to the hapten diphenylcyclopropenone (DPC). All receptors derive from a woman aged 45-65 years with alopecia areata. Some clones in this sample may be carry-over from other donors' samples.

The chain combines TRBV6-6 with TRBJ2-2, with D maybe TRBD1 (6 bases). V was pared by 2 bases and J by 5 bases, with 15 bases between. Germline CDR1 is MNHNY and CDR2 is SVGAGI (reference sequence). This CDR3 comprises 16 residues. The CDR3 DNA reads TGTGCCAGCAGTTACCCAACAGGGTCAGGAACCGGGGAGCTGTTTTTT. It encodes CASSYPTGSGTGELFF.

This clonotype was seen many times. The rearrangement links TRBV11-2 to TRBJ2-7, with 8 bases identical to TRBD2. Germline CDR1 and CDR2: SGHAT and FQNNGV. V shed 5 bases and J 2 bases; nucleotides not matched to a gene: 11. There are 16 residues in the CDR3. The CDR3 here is CASSPIIAGTTYEQYF. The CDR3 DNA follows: TGTGCCAGCAGCCCGATAATAGCGGGGACCACCTACGAGCAGTACTTC.

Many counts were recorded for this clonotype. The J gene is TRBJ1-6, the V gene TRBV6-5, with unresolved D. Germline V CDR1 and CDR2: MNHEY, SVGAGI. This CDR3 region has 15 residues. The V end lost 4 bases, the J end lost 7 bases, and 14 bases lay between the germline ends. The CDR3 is CASSSLRSGNSPLHF. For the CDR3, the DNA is TGTGCCAGCAGTTCCCTAAGGTCCGGGAATTCACCCCTCCACTTT.

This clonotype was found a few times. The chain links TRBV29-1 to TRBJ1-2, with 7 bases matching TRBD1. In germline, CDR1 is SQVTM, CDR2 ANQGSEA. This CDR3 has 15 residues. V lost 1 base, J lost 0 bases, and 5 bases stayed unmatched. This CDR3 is CSVEGQGPANYGYTF. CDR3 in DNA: TGCAGCGTTGAAGGACAGGGCCCAGCTAACTATGGCTACACCTTC.

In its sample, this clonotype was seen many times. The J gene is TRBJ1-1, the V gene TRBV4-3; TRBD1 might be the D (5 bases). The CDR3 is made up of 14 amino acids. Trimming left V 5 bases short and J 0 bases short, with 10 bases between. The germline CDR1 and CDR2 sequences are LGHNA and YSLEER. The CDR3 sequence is CASSADSMNTEAFF. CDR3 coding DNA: TGCGCCAGCAGCGCCGACAGTATGAACACTGAAGCTTTCTTT.

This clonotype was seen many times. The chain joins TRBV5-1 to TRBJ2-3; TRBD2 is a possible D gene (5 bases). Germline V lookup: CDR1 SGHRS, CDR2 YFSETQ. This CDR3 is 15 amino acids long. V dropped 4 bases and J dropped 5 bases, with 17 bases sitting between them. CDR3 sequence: CASSMDSTTQDTQYF. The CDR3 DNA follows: TGCGCCAGCAGCATGGACTCGACCACGCAAGATACGCAGTATTTT.

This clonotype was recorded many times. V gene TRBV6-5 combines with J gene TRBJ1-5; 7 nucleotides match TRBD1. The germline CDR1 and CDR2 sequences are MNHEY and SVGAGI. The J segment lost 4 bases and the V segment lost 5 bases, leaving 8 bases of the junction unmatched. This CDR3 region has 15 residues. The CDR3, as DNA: TGTGCCAGCAGTGCTACAGGGGCTATGAATCAGCCCCAGCATTTT. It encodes CASSATGAMNQPQHF.

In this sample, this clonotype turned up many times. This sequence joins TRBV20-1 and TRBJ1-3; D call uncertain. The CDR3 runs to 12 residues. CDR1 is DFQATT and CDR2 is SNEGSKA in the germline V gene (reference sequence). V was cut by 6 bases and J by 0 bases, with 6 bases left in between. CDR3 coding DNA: TGCAGTGCCCGCCCCTCTGGAAACACCATATATTTT. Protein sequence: CSARPSGNTIYF.

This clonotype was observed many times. CDR3 DNA: TGTGCCAGCAGTCTACCTCCGGGCCTTGTGAACACTGAAGCTTTCTTT. Translated: CASSLPPGLVNTEAFF. The chain couples TRBV28 to TRBJ1-1; unclear D gene. Trimming left V 5 bases short and J 0 bases short, with 16 bases between. This CDR3 has 16 residues. Germline V gene data show CDR1 as MDHEN and CDR2 as SYDVKM.

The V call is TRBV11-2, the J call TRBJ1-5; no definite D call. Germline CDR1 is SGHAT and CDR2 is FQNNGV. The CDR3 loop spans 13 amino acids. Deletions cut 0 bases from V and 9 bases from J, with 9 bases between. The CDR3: CASSLDRARPQHF. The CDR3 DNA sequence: TGTGCCAGCAGCTTAGATCGGGCGCGGCCCCAGCATTTT.

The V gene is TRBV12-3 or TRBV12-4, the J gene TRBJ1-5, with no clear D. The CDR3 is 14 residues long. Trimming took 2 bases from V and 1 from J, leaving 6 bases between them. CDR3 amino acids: CASSLPASNQPQHF. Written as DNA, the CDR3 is TGTGCCAGCAGTTTACCGGCCAGCAATCAGCCCCAGCATTTT.

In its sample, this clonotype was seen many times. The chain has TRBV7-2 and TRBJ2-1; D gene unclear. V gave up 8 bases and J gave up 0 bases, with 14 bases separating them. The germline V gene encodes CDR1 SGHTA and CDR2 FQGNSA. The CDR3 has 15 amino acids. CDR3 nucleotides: TGTGCCAGCGGAGCCCTCCCCAGCTCCTACAATGAGCAGTTCTTC. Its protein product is CASGALPSSYNEQFF.

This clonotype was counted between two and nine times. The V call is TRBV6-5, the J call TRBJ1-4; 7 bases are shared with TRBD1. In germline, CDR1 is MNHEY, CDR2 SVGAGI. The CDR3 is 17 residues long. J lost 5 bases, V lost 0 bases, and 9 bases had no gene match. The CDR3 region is CASSYSTPGTVNEKLFF. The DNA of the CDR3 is TGTGCCAGCAGTTACTCGACGCCGGGGACAGTCAATGAAAAACTGTTTTTT.

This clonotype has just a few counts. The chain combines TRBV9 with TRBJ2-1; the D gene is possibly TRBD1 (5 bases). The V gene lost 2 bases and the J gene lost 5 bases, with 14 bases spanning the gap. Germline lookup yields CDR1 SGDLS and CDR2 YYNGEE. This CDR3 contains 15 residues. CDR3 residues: CASSVPPPQDNEQFF. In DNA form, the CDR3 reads TGTGCCAGCAGCGTGCCCCCCCCACAGGACAATGAGCAGTTCTTC.

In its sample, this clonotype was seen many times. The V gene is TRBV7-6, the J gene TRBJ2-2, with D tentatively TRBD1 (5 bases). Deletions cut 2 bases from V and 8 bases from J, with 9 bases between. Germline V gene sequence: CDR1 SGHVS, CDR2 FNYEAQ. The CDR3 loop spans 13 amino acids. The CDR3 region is CASSLQGFGELFF. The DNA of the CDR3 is TGTGCCAGCAGCTTACAGGGATTTGGGGAGCTGTTTTTT.

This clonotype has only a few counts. DNA for the CDR3: TGTGCCATCAGTGAGATGCTATCACGCAATCAGCCCCAGCATTTT. Translated: CAISEMLSRNQPQHF. This chain uses TRBV10-3 with TRBJ1-5, with D hard to call. Trimming removed 2 bases at V and 2 bases at J, with 10 bases between. From germline, CDR1 is ENHRY and CDR2 SYGVKD. The CDR3 is 15 residues long.

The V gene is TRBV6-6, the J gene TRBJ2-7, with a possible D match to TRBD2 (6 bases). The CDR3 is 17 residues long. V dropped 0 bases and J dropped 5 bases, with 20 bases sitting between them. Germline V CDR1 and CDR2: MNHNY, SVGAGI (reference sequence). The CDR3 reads CASSYSYLLTGDHEQYF. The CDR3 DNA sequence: TGTGCCAGCAGTTACTCTTACTTGCTAACGGGAGACCACGAGCAGTACTTC.

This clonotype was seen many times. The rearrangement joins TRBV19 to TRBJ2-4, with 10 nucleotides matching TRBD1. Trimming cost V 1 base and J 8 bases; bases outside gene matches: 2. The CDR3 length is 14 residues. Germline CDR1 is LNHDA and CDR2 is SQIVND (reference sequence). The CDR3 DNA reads TGTGCCAGTAGTATAGGACAGGGGGCGGACATTCAGTACTTC. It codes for CASSIGQGADIQYF. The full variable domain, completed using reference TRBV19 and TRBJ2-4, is DGGITQSPKYLFRKEGQNVTLSCEQNLNHDAMYWYRQDPGQGLRLIYYSQIVNDFQKGDIAEGYSVSREKKESFPLTVTSAQKNPTAFYLCASSIGQGADIQYFGAGTRLSVL.

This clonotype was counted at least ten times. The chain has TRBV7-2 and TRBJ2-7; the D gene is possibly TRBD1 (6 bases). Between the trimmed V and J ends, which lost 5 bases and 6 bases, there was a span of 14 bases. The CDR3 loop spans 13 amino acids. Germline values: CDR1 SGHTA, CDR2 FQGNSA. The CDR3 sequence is CASSPTGTSEQYF. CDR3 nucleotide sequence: TGTGCCAGCAGCCCCACTGGGACATCCGAGCAGTACTTC.

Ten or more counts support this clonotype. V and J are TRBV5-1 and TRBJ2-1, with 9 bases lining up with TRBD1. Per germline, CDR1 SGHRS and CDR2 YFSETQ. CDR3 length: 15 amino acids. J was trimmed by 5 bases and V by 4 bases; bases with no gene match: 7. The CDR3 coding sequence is TGCGCCAGCAGCCTAGGACAGGGGCCGGACAATGAGCAGTTCTTC. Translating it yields CASSLGQGPDNEQFF. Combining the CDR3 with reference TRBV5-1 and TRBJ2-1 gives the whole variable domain KAGVTQTPRYLIKTRGQQVTLSCSPISGHRSVSWYQQTPGQGLQFLFEYFSETQRNKGNFPGRFSGRQFSNSRSEMNVSTLELGDSALYLCASSLGQGPDNEQFFGPGTRLTVL.

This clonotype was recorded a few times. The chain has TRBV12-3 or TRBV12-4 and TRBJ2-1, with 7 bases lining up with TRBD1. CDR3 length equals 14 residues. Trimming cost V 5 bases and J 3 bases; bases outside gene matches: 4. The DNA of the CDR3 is TGTGCCAGCAGTCGAGGGGGCAGCTACAATGAGCAGTTCTTC. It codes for CASSRGGSYNEQFF.

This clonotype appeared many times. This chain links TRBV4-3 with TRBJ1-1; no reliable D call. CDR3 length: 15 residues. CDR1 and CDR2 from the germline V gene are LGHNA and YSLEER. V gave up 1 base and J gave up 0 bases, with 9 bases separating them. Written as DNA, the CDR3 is TGCGCCAGCAGCCAAGTTCAAGGGATGAACACTGAAGCTTTCTTT. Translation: CASSQVQGMNTEAFF.

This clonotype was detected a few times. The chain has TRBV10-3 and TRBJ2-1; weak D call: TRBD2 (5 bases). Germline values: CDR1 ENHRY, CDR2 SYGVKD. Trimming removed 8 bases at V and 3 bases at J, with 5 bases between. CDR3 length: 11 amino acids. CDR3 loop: CAIRDYNEQFF. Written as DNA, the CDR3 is TGTGCCATCCGGGACTACAATGAGCAGTTCTTC.

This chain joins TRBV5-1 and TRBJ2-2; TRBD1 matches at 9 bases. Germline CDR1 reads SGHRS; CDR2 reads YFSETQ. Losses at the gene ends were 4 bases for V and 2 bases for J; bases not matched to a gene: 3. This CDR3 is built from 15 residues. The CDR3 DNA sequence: TGCGCCAGCAGCGGGACAGGGTTCAACACCGGGGAGCTGTTTTTT. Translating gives CASSGTGFNTGELFF. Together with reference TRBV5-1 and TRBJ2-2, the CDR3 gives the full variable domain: KAGVTQTPRYLIKTRGQQVTLSCSPISGHRSVSWYQQTPGQGLQFLFEYFSETQRNKGNFPGRFSGRQFSNSRSEMNVSTLELGDSALYLCASSGTGFNTGELFFGEGSRLTVL.

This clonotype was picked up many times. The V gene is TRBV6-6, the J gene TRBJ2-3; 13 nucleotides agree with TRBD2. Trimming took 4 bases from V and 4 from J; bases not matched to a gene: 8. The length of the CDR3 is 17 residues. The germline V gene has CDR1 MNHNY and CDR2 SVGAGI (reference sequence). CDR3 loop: CASSSPGLAGQADTQYF. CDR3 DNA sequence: TGTGCCAGCAGTTCCCCGGGACTAGCGGGGCAGGCAGATACGCAGTATTTT.